This record covers a single T cell receptor (beta chain). This specimen belongs to a study of immune cell composition in non-small cell lung cancer. This table comes from immunoSEQ multiplex PCR, and its TCRdb copy is limited to in-frame clones, with some not included. The data contain several thousand clones, roughly 79% of them seen just once; the ten biggest clones take up approximately 9.4%. The CDR3 covers 14 residues. V was clipped by 6 bases and J by 5 bases; unmatched bases: 9. Germline assignment: CDR1 SGHTA and CDR2 FQGNSA. This TCR came from a human donor with non-small cell lung cancer. The chain joins TRBV7-2 to TRBJ2-7; 8 nucleotides match TRBD1. The specimen sequenced was lung tumor tissue. CDR3 DNA sequence: TGTGCCAGCAGTTCCAGGACAGGGTACGACGAGCAGTACTTC. Protein sequence: CASSSRTGYDEQYF.